Below are 20 T cell receptor beta chains sequenced from a single sample in a study of cytomegalovirus exposure and HLA in healthy donors. 13 Jbeta primers and 60 Vbeta primers were used for the PCR. Method: immunoSEQ multiplex PCR; TCRdb's copy keeps in-frame clones and lacks some. The sample records fewer than 150,000 clones, over 75% being singletons. The sequenced sample was PBMCs. These receptors were collected from a man aged 25-40 years in good health.

The chain employs TRBV7-2 and TRBJ1-6; D is perhaps TRBD1 (6 bases). The germline V gene encodes CDR1 SGHTA and CDR2 FQGNSA. Trimming left V 5 bases short and J 7 bases short, with 15 bases between. CDR3 size: 15 residues. CDR3 nucleotides: TGTGCCAGCAGCCTCACACAGGGAACAAATTCACCCCTCCACTTT. Translation: CASSLTQGTNSPLHF.

The V and J genes are TRBV27 and TRBJ2-7; 8 bases are a match to TRBD1. With V trimmed by 10 bases and J by 2 bases, 13 bases remained unmatched. Germline V gene sequence: CDR1 MNHEY, CDR2 SMNVEV (reference sequence). The CDR3 length is 15 residues. CDR3 loop: CATLDLGQGAYEQYF. CDR3 nucleotides: TGTGCCACCCTGGACCTCGGACAGGGAGCCTACGAGCAGTACTTC.

This clone was seen just once. This chain connects TRBV6-5 to TRBJ2-7; TRBD1 aligns across 10 bases. Trimming removed 7 bases from V and 4 bases from J; junction bases left unmatched: 10. CDR3 length equals 15 residues. CDR1 MNHEY and CDR2 SVGAGI come from the germline V gene. The CDR3 spells CASTEAGQGKYEQYF. The CDR3 DNA sequence: TGTGCCAGCACCGAAGCGGGACAGGGGAAATACGAGCAGTACTTC.

This clone was seen more than once but under ten times. The chain has TRBV19 and TRBJ1-4, with D uncertain. Trimming cost V 8 bases and J 3 bases, with 16 bases left between them. The CDR3 runs to 15 residues. In germline, CDR1 is LNHDA, CDR2 SQIVND (reference sequence). In DNA form, the CDR3 reads TGTGCCAGTCTCTCTGATGGTTCAGCTAATGAAAAACTGTTTTTT. It specifies CASLSDGSANEKLFF.

The CDR3: CASRAGGPYEQYF. The CDR3, as DNA: TGTGCCAGCAGAGCGGGAGGCCCCTACGAGCAGTACTTC. The chain carries TRBV6-5 and TRBJ2-7; 9 bases align to TRBD2. This CDR3 region has 13 residues. Germline CDR1 reads MNHEY; CDR2 reads SVGAGI. V gave up 6 bases and J gave up 2 bases; unmatched junction bases: 2.

The CDR3 coding sequence is TGTGCCTGGAGCGGACAGGGGGCGCGGGTTGGGGAAAAACTGTTTTTT. Amino acid sequence: CAWSGQGARVGEKLFF. V usage is TRBV30 and J usage is TRBJ1-4; TRBD1 matches at 11 bases. Germline CDR1 and CDR2: GTSNPN and SVGIG (reference sequence). The CDR3 loop spans 16 amino acids. Trimming cost V 3 bases and J 8 bases; bases outside gene matches: 11.

The chain recombines TRBV6-1 with TRBJ1-5, with TRBD1 identical over 9 bases. Per the germline V gene, CDR1 is MNHNS and CDR2 is SASEGT. The CDR3 extends over 15 amino acids. The J segment lost 4 bases and the V segment lost 6 bases, leaving 7 bases of the junction unmatched. The CDR3 region has the DNA TGTGCCAGCAGCAAGGGACAGGGAGGTAATCAGCCCCAGCATTTT. This sequence encodes CASSKGQGGNQPQHF.

The chain combines TRBV2 with TRBJ1-2; 7 positions match TRBD1. Germline assignment: CDR1 SNHLY and CDR2 FYNNEI. CDR3 size: 14 residues. The ends lost 7 bases at V and 8 bases at J; junction bases unmatched: 13. This CDR3 is CASKYLGGAEGYTF. The CDR3 region has the DNA TGTGCCAGCAAGTATTTAGGGGGCGCGGAGGGCTACACCTTC.

The rearrangement uses TRBV2 and TRBJ2-5; TRBD1 matches 10 bases. Germline V lookup: CDR1 SNHLY, CDR2 FYNNEI. J was trimmed by 5 bases and V by 6 bases; bases with no gene match: 9. This CDR3 comprises 15 residues. The CDR3 sequence: CASRRQGASGETQYF. The CDR3 nucleotides are TGTGCCAGCAGACGACAGGGGGCTTCGGGGGAGACCCAGTACTTC.

Remarks on this clone: An end of the junction does not agree with germline; a read error may underlie this. The chain has TRBV5-1 and TRBJ2-7; 9 bases map to TRBD1. Germline V lookup: CDR1 SGHRS, CDR2 YFSETQ. The CDR3 extends over 15 amino acids. The CDR3 sequence: CVSSLQGAFNEEQYF. The CDR3 DNA sequence: TGCGTCAGCAGCTTACAGGGGGCTTTTAACGAAGAGCAGTACTTC.

V is TRBV7-3 and J is TRBJ2-1, with 10 bases lining up with TRBD2. Germline trimming cut 4 bases from V and 0 bases from J; bases unmatched to any gene: 9. This CDR3 spans 18 amino acids. The germline gives CDR1 SGHTA, CDR2 FQGTGA. The CDR3 spells CASSSSGGPSSSYNEQFF. The CDR3 DNA is TGTGCCAGCAGCTCTAGCGGGGGCCCTTCTAGCTCCTACAATGAGCAGTTCTTC.

This rearrangement joins TRBV4-1 to TRBJ2-7; the match to TRBD2 covers 9 bases. The V gene end was trimmed by 4 bases and the J gene end by 0 bases; junction bases not matched to a gene: 13. Germline CDR1 and CDR2: MGHRA and YSYEKL. This CDR3 contains 18 residues. The CDR3 DNA reads TGCGCCAGCAGCCTTAGGCCTGGCGGGAGGGTTAGCTCCTACGAGCAGTACTTC. Translation gives CASSLRPGGRVSSYEQYF.

This clone turned up a few times. The chain is built from TRBV30 and TRBJ1-6; D not resolved. The germline V gene has CDR1 GTSNPN and CDR2 SVGIG (reference sequence). The length of the CDR3 is 16 residues. V was pared by 5 bases and J by 1 base, with 15 bases between. This CDR3 reads CAWESLGGSYNSPLHF. The CDR3 bases are TGTGCCTGGGAGAGCCTGGGAGGATCCTATAATTCACCCCTCCACTTT.

With regard to this clone: Other nucleotide sequences in the sample specify the same CDR3. V gene TRBV6-5 combines with J gene TRBJ2-7; D ambiguous. The CDR3 consists of 13 residues. V lost 2 bases to trimming and J lost 3 bases, with 8 bases between them. Germline CDR1 is MNHEY and CDR2 is SVGAGI. CDR3 loop: CASSYGQNYEQYF. As DNA, the CDR3 is TGTGCCAGCAGTTACGGGCAGAACTACGAGCAGTACTTC.

The V gene is TRBV28, the J gene TRBJ2-6, with a tentative D call TRBD2 (7 bases). Trimming shortened V by 3 bases and J by 3 bases, and 21 bases separated the two germline ends. The CDR3 runs to 19 residues. Germline CDR1 is MDHEN and CDR2 is SYDVKM. The CDR3 loop is CASSLWRGGGKDGANVLTF. For the CDR3, the DNA is TGTGCCAGCAGTTTGTGGCGGGGAGGGGGAAAGGATGGGGCCAACGTCCTGACTTTC.

This chain joins TRBV18 and TRBJ2-3; tentative D call: TRBD2 (5 bases). Germline V lookup: CDR1 KGHSH, CDR2 LQKENI. The CDR3 is 17 residues long. The germline V and J ends were trimmed by 5 bases and 4 bases, with 22 bases remaining between them. CDR3 loop: CASSAQDISRGSDTQYF. The DNA of the CDR3 is TGTGCCAGCTCAGCACAAGACATCTCAAGAGGGTCAGATACGCAGTATTTT.

V gene TRBV7-3 combines with J gene TRBJ2-3; 7 nucleotides line up with TRBD2. V trimming: 4 bases; J trimming: 1 base; junction bases outside the gene matches: 5. Germline-derived CDR1 and CDR2 are SGHTA and FQGTGA. The CDR3 length is 15 residues. The CDR3 here is CASSSPAGGTDTQYF. In DNA, the CDR3 is TGTGCCAGCAGCTCCCCGGCGGGGGGCACAGATACGCAGTATTTT. Looking up the rest from reference TRBV7-3 and TRBJ2-3 gives the full variable domain: GAGVSQTPSNKVTEKGKYVELRCDPISGHTALYWYRQSLGQGPEFLIYFQGTGAADDSGLPNDRFFAVRPEGSVSTLKIQRTERGDSAVYLCASSSPAGGTDTQYFGPGTRLTVL.

The J gene is TRBJ2-5, the V gene TRBV28; D perhaps matches TRBD2 (5 bases). CDR1 is MDHEN and CDR2 is SYDVKM in the germline V gene. The CDR3 is made up of 14 amino acids. Trimming took 4 bases from V and 2 from J, leaving 11 bases between them. The CDR3 loop reads CASSYHEGQETQYF. The CDR3 DNA is TGTGCCAGCAGTTACCACGAGGGTCAAGAGACCCAGTACTTC.

There are a few counts of this clone. The genes are TRBV7-3 and TRBJ1-1, with 10 bases lining up with TRBD1. CDR1 and CDR2 (germline): SGHTA, FQGTGA. The CDR3 has 15 amino acids. V was pared by 5 bases and J by 7 bases, with 10 bases of the junction left unmatched. The CDR3 DNA follows: TGTGCCAGCAGCGCTGGGACAGGGGTTTCTGGTGAAGCTTTCTTT. This codes for CASSAGTGVSGEAFF.

This clone was detected only once. The rearrangement links TRBV5-1 to TRBJ2-1, with TRBD2 as a possible D gene (6 bases). The CDR3 is 15 amino acids. V lost 7 bases and J lost 4, with 18 bases in between. Germline lookup yields CDR1 SGHRS and CDR2 YFSETQ. The CDR3 spells CASRETVFNYNEQFF. The CDR3 DNA sequence: TGCGCCAGCCGGGAGACAGTCTTTAATTACAATGAGCAGTTCTTC.